The clone carrying this T cell receptor beta chain came up many times. The target antigen is unknown. Via MiXCR, TCRdb re-called the 5' RACE reads, giving one row per CDR3 protein. Of approximately 150,000 distinct CDR3 sequences listed, about 5.7% were seen once; the top ten hold around 1.9%. The sample is drawn from a study of T-cell memory formation after mild COVID-19. This CDR3 contains 11 residues. The V and J ends lost 0 bases and 7 bases respectively, with 5 bases between them. Germline assignment: CDR1 SGHRS and CDR2 YFSETQ. General study results and limits: Researchers could not confirm that second-wave clones peaking on day 37 targeted SARS-CoV-2.

The sequence was obtained from an adult woman who had mild COVID-19 (a few samples of this study predate the infection). Cell type and time point are not known. The chain joins TRBV5-1 to TRBJ2-7; no clear D gene. The sample taken for sequencing was PBMCs or a T cell subset sorted from them (not recorded which). The CDR3 region is CASSLAGEQYF. CDR3 DNA sequence: TGCGCCAGCAGCTTGGCCGGTGAGCAGTACTTC.